This T cell receptor (beta chain) was recovered during a study of identical twins. Trimming cost V 5 bases and J 5 bases; bases outside gene matches: 11. Germline CDR1 and CDR2: SGHRS and YFSETQ. This CDR3 has 17 amino acids. The table lists this clonotype with a few counts. TCRdb re-derived calls from the 5' RACE reads in MiXCR, one entry per CDR3 protein. The data show some 630,000 distinct CDR3 sequences, 7% to 7.5% seen once. This same sample was also part of a study on yellow fever vaccine responses in identical twins.

The sequenced sample was PBMCs. This clonotype was obtained from a woman in her late teens or twenties in good health. The chain uses TRBV5-1 and TRBJ2-1; 12 positions match TRBD2. DNA for the CDR3: TGCGCCAGCAGGCTAGCGGGAGGGCTTCCCATTAACAATGAGCAGTTCTTC. It is translated as CASRLAGGLPINNEQFF.